Following are 11 T cell receptor beta chains from one sample sequenced in a study of radiation and T cells in renal cell carcinoma. Time point: blood 2 weeks post-SBRT. Stated treatment: 15 Gy SBRT to primary tumor, nephrectomy 4 weeks later. Repertoires were generated with immunoSEQ multiplex PCR, while TCRdb's copy carries only in-frame clones and drops some. This repertoire shows about 130,000 clones, approximately 90% found once; its top ten account for 5% to 6%. Specimen: blood, collected from a patient whose treatment included radiotherapy and nephrectomy. These receptor sequences come from a woman in her 70s with renal cell carcinoma.

This clone was recorded only once. The chain employs TRBV7-2 and TRBJ2-5; weak D call: TRBD2 (7 bases). This CDR3 contains 15 residues. The germline CDR1 and CDR2 sequences are SGHTA and FQGNSA. Trimming cost V 5 bases and J 2 bases, with 15 bases left between them. CDR3 sequence (DNA): TGTGCCAGCAGCCCTCGCGGGGGCGCGCAAGAGACCCAGTACTTC. It yields the protein CASSPRGGAQETQYF.

The chain couples TRBV2 to TRBJ2-1, with D tentatively TRBD1 (6 bases). Germline lookup yields CDR1 SNHLY and CDR2 FYNNEI. Between the trimmed V and J ends, which lost 4 bases and 10 bases, there was a span of 11 bases. CDR3 size: 12 residues. CDR3 residues: CASSARGNEQFF. The CDR3 region has the DNA TGTGCCAGCAGTGCCAGGGGAAACGAGCAGTTCTTC.

The rearrangement joins TRBV7-2 to TRBJ1-1, with TRBD1 as a possible D gene (6 bases). With 3 bases removed from V and 4 bases from J, the gap between germline ends came to 12 bases. There are 14 residues in the CDR3. Per the germline V gene, CDR1 is SGHTA and CDR2 is FQGNSA. CDR3: CASSFTGIGTEAFF. DNA for the CDR3: TGTGCCAGCAGCTTCACAGGGATTGGCACTGAAGCTTTCTTT.

The chain is built from TRBV10-3 and TRBJ1-2; TRBD1 aligns across 9 bases. V shed 3 bases, J shed 7 bases, and the junction held 6 bases outside the gene matches. CDR3 size: 14 residues. Germline V gives CDR1 ENHRY, CDR2 SYGVKD. Here the CDR3 reads CAISEGDRVGGYTF. The CDR3 coding sequence is TGTGCCATCAGTGAAGGGGACAGGGTTGGTGGCTACACCTTC.

The table lists this clone with a count of one. This chain uses TRBV5-6 with TRBJ1-1; D remains ambiguous. Between the trimmed V and J ends, which lost 1 base and 8 bases, there was a span of 9 bases. The CDR3 is 12 residues long. Germline V gene lookup returns CDR1 SGHDT and CDR2 YYEEEE. The CDR3 spells CASSLRLTEAFF. CDR3 nucleotide sequence: TGTGCCAGCAGCTTGAGGCTGACGGAAGCTTTCTTT.

The chain uses TRBV4-1 and TRBJ1-6; TRBD1 might be the D (5 bases). Germline V CDR1 and CDR2: MGHRA, YSYEKL. This CDR3 spans 18 amino acids. Deletions cut 1 base from V and 4 bases from J, with 17 bases between. The DNA of the CDR3 is TGCGCCAGCAGCCAAGGTCTGTCACCGACAGCGTATAATTCACCCCTCCACTTT. Translation gives CASSQGLSPTAYNSPLHF.

This chain uses TRBV19 with TRBJ1-1; 7 nucleotides agree with TRBD1. V lost 1 base, J lost 1 base, and 9 bases stayed unmatched. The CDR3 is 17 amino acids. Germline-derived CDR1 and CDR2 are LNHDA and SQIVND (reference sequence). In nucleotides, the CDR3 is TGTGCCAGTAGTATAGTTCAGAGGGGACAGCGGAACACTGAAGCTTTCTTT. Protein: CASSIVQRGQRNTEAFF.

V and J are TRBV7-3 and TRBJ1-2; tentatively, D is TRBD1 (6 bases). CDR3 length: 12 amino acids. The germline CDR1 and CDR2 sequences are SGHTA and FQGTGA. V lost 4 bases and J lost 8, with 11 bases in between. In DNA form, the CDR3 reads TGTGCCAGCAGCTCGGGACAACGCGGCTACACCTTC. Its translation is CASSSGQRGYTF.

V is TRBV11-2 and J is TRBJ2-7; D is perhaps TRBD1 or TRBD2 (5 bases each). The CDR3 totals 14 residues. The germline V gene encodes CDR1 SGHAT and CDR2 FQNNGV. Deletions cut 0 bases from V and 4 bases from J, with 10 bases between. CDR3: CASSLEVGGYEQYF. The CDR3 nucleotides are TGTGCCAGCAGCTTAGAAGTTGGGGGTTACGAGCAGTACTTC.

The chain carries TRBV6-6 and TRBJ1-5; TRBD1 might be the D (5 bases). The CDR3 extends over 13 amino acids. CDR1 MNHNY and CDR2 SVGAGI come from the germline V gene (reference sequence). Between the trimmed V and J ends, which lost 6 bases and 16 bases, there was a span of 22 bases. In DNA form, the CDR3 reads TGTGCCAGCAGACCTACCTATATCGGGACTCAACATTTT. It is translated as CASRPTYIGTQHF.

This clone has only a few counts. The V and J genes are TRBV4-1 and TRBJ1-6; D unresolved. V was shortened by 3 bases and J by 5 bases, with 11 bases between the two germline ends. The CDR3 is made up of 15 amino acids. Germline CDR1 is MGHRA and CDR2 is YSYEKL. DNA of the CDR3: TGCGCCAGCAGCCAGACGGACTGGCATAATTCACCCCTCCACTTT. It is translated as CASSQTDWHNSPLHF.